The next 12 T cell receptor beta chains were all read from a single sample in a study of CD8 T cells in ankylosing spondylitis. TCRdb reprocessed the 5' RACE reads via MiXCR and lists one record per CDR3 protein. The table lists 30,000 or so distinct CDR3 sequences, around 5.2% of them singletons. Sequenced material: blood, either unsorted or a sorted T cell fraction (not recorded which). These receptors came from a female donor with ankylosing spondylitis or in good health (not recorded which).

This clonotype has ten or more counts. The V and J genes are TRBV9 and TRBJ1-2; tentatively, D is TRBD1 (5 bases). The CDR3 is 11 amino acids. Germline V gives CDR1 SGDLS, CDR2 YYNGEE. The V gene lost 4 bases and the J gene lost 5 bases, with 6 bases spanning the gap. The DNA for the CDR3 is TGTGCCAGCAGCCGGGGGTATGGCTACACCTTC. Its translation is CASSRGYGYTF.

This clonotype appeared many times. V and J are TRBV9 and TRBJ1-3, with TRBD1 as a possible D gene (6 bases). The CDR3 length is 16 residues. Trimming took 0 bases from V and 0 from J, leaving 10 bases between them. The V gene's germline CDR1 is SGDLS and CDR2 YYNGEE. As DNA, the CDR3 is TGTGCCAGCAGCGTAGCTTTACAGGGCTCTGGAAACACCATATATTTT. Protein: CASSVALQGSGNTIYF.

In its sample, this clonotype is medium-sized (0.01 to 0.1%). The chain links TRBV9 to TRBJ2-1; 7 nucleotides line up with TRBD2. The V gene's germline CDR1 is SGDLS and CDR2 YYNGEE. V lost 4 bases, J lost 7 bases, and 5 bases stayed unmatched. CDR3 length: 13 amino acids. This CDR3 reads CASSPRLANEQFF. DNA of the CDR3: TGTGCCAGCAGCCCACGACTAGCAAATGAGCAGTTCTTC.

This clonotype was counted many times. The J gene is TRBJ2-1, the V gene TRBV9; no clear D gene. The CDR3 extends over 15 amino acids. V lost 0 bases, J lost 4 bases, and 11 bases lay in between. The germline CDR1 and CDR2 sequences are SGDLS and YYNGEE. The CDR3 sequence is CASSVAGSLYNEQFF. As DNA, the CDR3 is TGTGCCAGCAGCGTAGCTGGTTCTCTATACAATGAGCAGTTCTTC.

In its sample, this clonotype was seen many times. CDR3 protein: CASSVVGQVNNEQFF. CDR3 sequence (DNA): TGTGCCAGCAGCGTAGTTGGACAGGTAAACAATGAGCAGTTCTTC. This rearrangement joins TRBV9 to TRBJ2-1; 7 nucleotides line up with TRBD1. CDR3 length: 15 residues. Germline loops: CDR1 SGDLS, CDR2 YYNGEE. The V segment lost 0 bases and the J segment 5 bases; nucleotides outside the gene matches: 5.

This clonotype occurred many times. The chain links TRBV9 to TRBJ2-3; D gene uncertain. Trimming took off 0 bases at V and 6 bases at J, with 8 bases between the two ends. Germline V gene data show CDR1 as SGDLS and CDR2 as YYNGEE. This CDR3 has 13 residues. The CDR3 DNA is TGTGCCAGCAGCGTAGATTCGGCGGATACGCAGTATTTT. Its translation is CASSVDSADTQYF.

This clonotype has a count of ten or more. CDR3 nucleotides: TGTGCCAGCAGCGTAGCCAGCGGGGCCTACAATGAGCAGTTCTTC. Its translation: CASSVASGAYNEQFF. V and J are TRBV9 and TRBJ2-1; 7 positions match TRBD2. The CDR3 totals 15 residues. With V trimmed by 0 bases and J by 2 bases, 2 bases remained unmatched. CDR1 and CDR2 (germline): SGDLS, YYNGEE.

This clonotype was counted ten times or more. The V and J genes are TRBV9 and TRBJ2-1, with 9 bases lining up with TRBD2. In germline, CDR1 is SGDLS, CDR2 YYNGEE. Trimming removed 0 bases from V and 3 bases from J; junction bases left unmatched: 4. CDR3 length: 16 amino acids. In DNA, the CDR3 is TGTGCCAGCAGCGTAGCTCCTAGCGGGGTCTACAATGAGCAGTTCTTC. Translating it yields CASSVAPSGVYNEQFF.

This clonotype was picked up many times. The rearrangement uses TRBV9 and TRBJ2-3, with D uncertain. This CDR3 spans 15 amino acids. Germline V lookup: CDR1 SGDLS, CDR2 YYNGEE. Trimming stripped 4 bases from V and 2 bases from J, with 14 bases between. CDR3 protein: CASSPDGGHTDTQYF. Written as DNA, the CDR3 is TGTGCCAGCAGCCCAGACGGTGGCCACACAGATACGCAGTATTTT.

This clonotype was recorded at least ten times. The chain has TRBV9 and TRBJ2-1; TRBD2 is a possible D gene (5 bases). Trimming pared 5 bases from V and 1 base from J, leaving 16 bases between. The CDR3 totals 16 residues. Germline CDR1 SGDLS, CDR2 YYNGEE. The CDR3 is CASSRSGSRSYNEQFF. For the CDR3, the DNA is TGTGCCAGCAGTCGTAGTGGGAGCCGGTCCTACAATGAGCAGTTCTTC. The whole variable domain, filled in from reference TRBV9 and TRBJ2-1, reads DSGVTQTPKHLITATGQRVTLRCSPRSGDLSVYWYQQSLDQGLQFLIQYYNGEERAKGNILERFSAQQFPDLHSELNLSSLELGDSALYFCASSRSGSRSYNEQFFGPGTRLTVL.

This clonotype came up many times. The chain has TRBV9 and TRBJ2-1, with 7 nucleotides matching TRBD2. Germline trimming cut 4 bases from V and 3 bases from J; bases unmatched to any gene: 13. Germline values: CDR1 SGDLS, CDR2 YYNGEE. This CDR3 comprises 17 residues. In nucleotides, the CDR3 is TGTGCCAGCAGCCCCCGAAGTGGAGCGGGGAACTACAATGAGCAGTTCTTC. Translating gives CASSPRSGAGNYNEQFF.

This clonotype was counted between two and nine times. The chain carries TRBV9 and TRBJ2-2; D may be TRBD1 or TRBD2 (5 bases each). Between the trimmed V and J ends, which lost 0 bases and 6 bases, there was a span of 18 bases. The V gene's germline CDR1 is SGDLS and CDR2 YYNGEE. The CDR3 has 17 residues. The CDR3 region is CASSVVPRPTGPGELFF. The CDR3 DNA reads TGTGCCAGCAGCGTAGTCCCCCGCCCCACGGGGCCCGGGGAGCTGTTTTTT.